This TCR beta chain appears in the sequencing data of a study of blood T cell repertoires in COVID-19. Authors' analysis steps: Amplifying reference gene primers gave estimates of nucleated cell counts. Some clones are missing from TCRdb's copy, which holds only in-frame ones; the method was immunoSEQ multiplex PCR. For V, J and clone size, that table is used; D and trimming come from the DNA. The sample lists around 260,000 clones; around 90% were seen once. The germline V gene has CDR1 GTSNPN and CDR2 SVGIG (reference sequence). The CDR3 is made up of 14 amino acids. Trimming took 6 bases from V and 6 from J; bases not matched to a gene: 9.

The TCR comes from a woman in her twenties or thirties who had recovered from COVID-19. Sequencing used PBMCs or T cells enriched from blood (not recorded which). The chain recombines TRBV30 with TRBJ2-7; TRBD1 matches at 12 bases. CDR3 DNA: TGTGCCTGCCTTCCCGGGACAGGGGGCTCCGAGCAGTACTTC. Residues: CACLPGTGGSEQYF.